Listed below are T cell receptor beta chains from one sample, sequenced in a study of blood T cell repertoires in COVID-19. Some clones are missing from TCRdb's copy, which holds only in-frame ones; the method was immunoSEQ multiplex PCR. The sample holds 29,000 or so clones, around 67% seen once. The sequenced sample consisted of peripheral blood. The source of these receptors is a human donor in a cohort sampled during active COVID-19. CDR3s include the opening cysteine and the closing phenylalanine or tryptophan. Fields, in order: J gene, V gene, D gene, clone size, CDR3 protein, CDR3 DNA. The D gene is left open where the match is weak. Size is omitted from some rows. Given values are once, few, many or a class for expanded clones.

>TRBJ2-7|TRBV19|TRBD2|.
CATRSLRREGSYEQYF
TGTGCCACCAGATCCCTAAGGCGGGAGGGCTCCTACGAGCAGTACTTC
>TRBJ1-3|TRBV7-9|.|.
CASSSSVQGTGNTIYF
TGTGCCAGCAGCTCCTCTGTACAGGGAACTGGAAACACCATATATTTT
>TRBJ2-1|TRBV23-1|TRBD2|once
CASSQGSASGRVNEQFF
TGCGCCAGCAGTCAAGGTTCCGCTAGCGGGAGGGTTAATGAGCAGTTCTTC
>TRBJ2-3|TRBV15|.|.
CATSRGANRGTDTQYF
TGTGCCACCAGCAGGGGGGCTAATCGAGGCACAGATACGCAGTATTTT
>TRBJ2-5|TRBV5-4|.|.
CASSLAPRSGGTQYF
TGTGCCAGCAGCTTGGCGCCCAGGTCAGGAGGGACCCAGTACTTC
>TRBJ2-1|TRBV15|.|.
CATSRSGGEYNEQFF
TGTGCCACCAGCAGGTCGGGCGGGGAGTATAATGAGCAGTTCTTC
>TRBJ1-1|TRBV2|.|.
CASSEEGNTEAFF
TGTGCCAGCAGTGAGGAGGGGAACACTGAAGCTTTCTTT
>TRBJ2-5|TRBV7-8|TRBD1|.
CASSPRLAGTAQETQYF
TGTGCCAGCAGCCCCCGGTTGGCCGGGACAGCCCAAGAGACCCAGTACTTC
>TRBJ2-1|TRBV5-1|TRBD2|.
CASSLDLAGNNEQFF
TGCGCCAGCAGCTTGGATTTAGCGGGAAACAATGAGCAGTTCTTC
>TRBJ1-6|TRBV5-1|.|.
CASSGEGHVENSPLHF
TGCGCCAGCAGCGGCGAGGGACACGTCGAGAATTCACCCCTCCACTTT
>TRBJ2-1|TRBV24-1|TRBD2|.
CATSDPSGGGRNNEQFF
TGTGCCACCAGTGATCCCTCCGGGGGAGGGCGGAACAATGAGCAGTTCTTC
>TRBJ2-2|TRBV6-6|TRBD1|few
CASRTGQVNTGELFF
TGTGCCAGCAGAACGGGACAGGTTAACACCGGGGAGCTGTTTTTT
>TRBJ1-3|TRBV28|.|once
CASSLPSAGNTIYF
TGTGCCAGCAGTTTGCCCAGTGCTGGAAACACCATATATTTT
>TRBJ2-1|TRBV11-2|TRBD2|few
CASSLSLAGFRNEQFF
TGTGCCAGCAGCTTAAGCCTAGCGGGATTTAGAAATGAGCAGTTCTTC
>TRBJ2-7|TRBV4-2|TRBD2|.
CASSQVSSGASKEQYF
TGTGCCAGCAGCCAAGTATCTAGCGGGGCTTCTAAGGAGCAGTACTTC
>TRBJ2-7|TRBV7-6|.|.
CASSLGGDEQYF
TGTGCCAGCAGCTTAGGGGGGGACGAGCAGTACTTC
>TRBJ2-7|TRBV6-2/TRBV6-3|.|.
CASSYGRTLYEQYF
TGTGCCAGCAGTTACGGGCGGACATTGTACGAGCAGTACTTC
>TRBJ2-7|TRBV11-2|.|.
CASSLVPARGEQYF
TGTGCCAGCAGCTTAGTCCCTGCGAGGGGGGAGCAGTACTTC
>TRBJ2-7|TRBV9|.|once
CASSVETGFRGEQYF
TGTGCCAGCAGCGTAGAAACAGGGTTTAGGGGCGAGCAGTACTTC
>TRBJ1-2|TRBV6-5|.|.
CASSYWGGSGYTF
TGTGCCAGCAGTTACTGGGGTGGGAGTGGCTACACCTTC
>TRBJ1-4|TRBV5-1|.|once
CASSLEYRSTNEKLFF
TGCGCCAGCAGCTTGGAGTACAGATCAACTAATGAAAAACTGTTTTTT
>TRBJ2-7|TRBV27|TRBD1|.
CASSLIGRQGPYEQYF
TGTGCCAGCAGTTTAATAGGGCGACAGGGTCCCTACGAGCAGTACTTC
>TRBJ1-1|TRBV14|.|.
CASSQDLIAFF
TGTGCCAGCAGCCAAGATCTAATAGCTTTCTTT
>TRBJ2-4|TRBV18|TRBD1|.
CASSPSATGGLIAKNIQYF
TGTGCCAGCTCACCATCGGCGACAGGGGGCCTAATAGCCAAAAACATTCAGTACTTC
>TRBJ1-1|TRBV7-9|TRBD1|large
CASSNDGTVNTEAFF
TGTGCCAGCAGCAATGACGGGACAGTGAACACTGAAGCTTTCTTT
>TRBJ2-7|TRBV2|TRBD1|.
CASSEAGQFGDEQYF
TGTGCCAGCAGTGAAGCGGGACAGTTTGGGGACGAGCAGTACTTC
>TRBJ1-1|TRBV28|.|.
CASSFSLMNTEAFF
TGTGCCAGCAGTTTCAGTTTAATGAACACTGAAGCTTTCTTT
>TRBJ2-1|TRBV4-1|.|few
CASSQSLAYNEQFF
TGCGCCAGCAGCCAATCACTCGCCTACAATGAGCAGTTCTTC
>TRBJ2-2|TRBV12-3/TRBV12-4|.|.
CASAWGVGELFF
TGTGCCAGCGCTTGGGGCGTCGGGGAGCTGTTTTTT
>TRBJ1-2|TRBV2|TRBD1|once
CASTADRGHYGYTF
TGTGCCAGCACCGCGGACAGGGGGCACTATGGCTACACCTTC
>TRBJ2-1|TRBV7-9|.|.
CASSLEGGGEQFF
TGTGCCAGCAGCTTAGAAGGTGGAGGGGAGCAGTTCTTC
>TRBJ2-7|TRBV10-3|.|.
CAISAGEREQYF
TGTGCCATCAGTGCGGGGGAGAGGGAGCAGTACTTC
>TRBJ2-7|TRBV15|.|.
CATSVNRESSYEQYF
TGTGCCACCAGCGTTAACAGGGAGAGCTCCTACGAGCAGTACTTC
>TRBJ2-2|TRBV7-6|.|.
CASSLGQSNTGELFF
TGTGCCAGCAGCTTAGGGCAGTCGAACACCGGGGAGCTGTTTTTT
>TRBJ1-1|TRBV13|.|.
CASSISGVITEAFF
TGTGCCAGCAGCATCTCGGGAGTAATCACTGAAGCTTTCTTT
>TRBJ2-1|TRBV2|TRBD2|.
CASILELAGGNEQFF
TGTGCCAGCATATTGGAACTAGCGGGGGGGAATGAGCAGTTCTTC
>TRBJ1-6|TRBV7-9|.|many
CASESSGAEGLHF
TGTGCCAGCGAAAGTTCGGGTGCCGAGGGCCTCCACTTT
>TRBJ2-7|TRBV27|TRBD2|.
CASSWASGREHYF
TGTGCCAGCAGTTGGGCTAGCGGGAGGGAGCACTACTTC
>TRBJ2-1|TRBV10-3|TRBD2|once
CAISGFGTSGAHTNEQFF
TGTGCCATCAGTGGTTTTGGGACTAGCGGAGCCCATACAAATGAGCAGTTCTTC
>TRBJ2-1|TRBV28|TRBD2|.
CASIRLAGYNEQFF
TGTGCCAGCATCCGACTAGCGGGTTACAATGAGCAGTTCTTC
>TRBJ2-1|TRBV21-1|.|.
CASSKPPFLAEDSYNEQFF
TGTGCCAGCAGCAAACCCCCGTTCCTAGCGGAGGACTCCTACAATGAGCAGTTCTTC
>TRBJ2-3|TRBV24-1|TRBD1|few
CATSDVPGQAGDTQYF
TGTGCCACCAGTGATGTACCGGGACAGGCTGGGGATACGCAGTATTTT
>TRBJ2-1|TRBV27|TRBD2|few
CASSLLAGGIYNEQFF
TGTGCCAGCAGTTTATTAGCGGGAGGAATCTACAATGAGCAGTTCTTC
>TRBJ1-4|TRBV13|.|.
CASSLRLNEKLFF
TGTGCCAGCAGCTTGAGGTTAAACGAAAAACTGTTTTTT
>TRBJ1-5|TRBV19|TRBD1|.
CASSLGQGTHQPQHF
TGTGCCAGTAGCTTGGGACAGGGGACCCATCAGCCCCAGCATTTT
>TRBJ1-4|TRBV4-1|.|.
CASSQEGLINEKLFF
TGCGCCAGCAGCCAAGAGGGACTCATTAATGAAAAACTGTTTTTT
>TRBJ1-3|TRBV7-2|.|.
CASSHPWAGATGNTIYF
TGTGCCAGCAGCCATCCCTGGGCAGGGGCAACTGGAAACACCATATATTTT
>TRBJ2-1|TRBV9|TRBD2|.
CASSLTSRTNNEQFF
TGTGCCAGCAGCCTGACTAGCAGAACCAACAATGAGCAGTTCTTC